This T cell receptor (beta chain) stems from a study of response to subunit inactivated influenza vaccine. The CDR3 is 15 amino acids. V was clipped by 7 bases and J by 0 bases, with 10 bases between them. Germline V CDR1 and CDR2: SNHLY, FYNNEI. Using its own MiXCR run on the RT-PCR reads, TCRdb lists one record per CDR3 protein. In the table there are approximately 500,000 distinct CDR3 sequences, around a quarter of which are singletons. The sample holds a few counts of this clonotype. In addition, the sample was reused for a study of T cells expressing NK-cell markers. From that second work: Making the TCR beta cDNA relied on 5'RACE template switching with UMIs. These same clonotypes (in several donors) also led the CD3+CD56-NKG2C+ fraction. Nothing established the HCMV specificity of expanded NKG2C+ T cell clones.

The receptor comes from a man aged 45-60 years who received an inactivated influenza vaccine. The chain is built from TRBV2 and TRBJ2-6; D possibly corresponds to TRBD2 (7 bases). This sample comprised CD4+ T cells sorted from PBMCs, obtained roughly 12 days after vaccination. The CDR3 spells CASKRDNSGANVLTF. The CDR3, as DNA: TGTGCCAGCAAGCGGGACAACTCTGGGGCCAACGTCCTGACTTTC.